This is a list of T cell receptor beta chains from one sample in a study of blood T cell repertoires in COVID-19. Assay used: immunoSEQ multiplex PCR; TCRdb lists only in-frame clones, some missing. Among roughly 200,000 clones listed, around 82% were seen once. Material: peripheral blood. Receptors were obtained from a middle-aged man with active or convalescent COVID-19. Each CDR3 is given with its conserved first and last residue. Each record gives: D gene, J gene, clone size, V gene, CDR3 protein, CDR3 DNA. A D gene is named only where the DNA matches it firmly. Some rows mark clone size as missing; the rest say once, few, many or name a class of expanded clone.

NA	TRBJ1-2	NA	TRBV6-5	CASSRSGMNYGYTF	TGTGCCAGCAGCCGGTCAGGAATGAACTATGGCTACACCTTC
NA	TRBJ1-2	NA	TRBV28	CASSLTSRRRGYTF	TGTGCCAGCAGTTTAACCTCCCGACGGAGGGGCTACACCTTC
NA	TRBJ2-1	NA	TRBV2	CASSWRTGEQFF	TGTGCCAGCAGCTGGAGGACGGGTGAGCAGTTCTTC
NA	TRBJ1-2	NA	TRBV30	CAWSVYREGYTF	TGTGCCTGGAGTGTATACCGGGAGGGCTACACCTTC
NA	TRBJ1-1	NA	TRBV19	CASSMGAGDRAFF	TGTGCCAGTAGTATGGGGGCAGGGGATCGAGCTTTCTTT
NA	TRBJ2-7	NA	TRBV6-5	CASSYRDKPEQYF	TGTGCCAGCAGTTACCGGGACAAACCCGAGCAGTACTTC
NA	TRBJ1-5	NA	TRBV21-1	CASSRGTGKNQPQHF	TGTGCCAGCAGCCGAGGGACAGGGAAGAATCAGCCCCAGCATTTT
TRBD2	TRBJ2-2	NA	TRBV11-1	CASSWGLAGGVGELFF	TGTGCCAGCAGCTGGGGACTAGCGGGGGGCGTCGGGGAGCTGTTTTTT
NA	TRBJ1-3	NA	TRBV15	CATSVDSNTIYF	TGTGCCACCAGTGTAGATTCGAACACCATATATTTT
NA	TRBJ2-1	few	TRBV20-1	CSANSNEQFF	TGCAGTGCCAACAGCAATGAGCAGTTCTTC
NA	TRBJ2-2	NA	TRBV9	CASSVAAGRSTGELFF	TGTGCCAGCAGCGTTGCCGCGGGGCGGAGCACCGGGGAGCTGTTTTTT
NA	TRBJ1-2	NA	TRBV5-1	CASSGLSSYGYTF	TGCGCCAGCAGCGGATTATCTAGCTATGGCTACACCTTC
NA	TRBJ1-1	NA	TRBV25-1	CASSAAGLTEAFF	TGTGCCAGCAGTGCCGCAGGACTCACTGAAGCTTTCTTT
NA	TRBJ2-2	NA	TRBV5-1	CASSSLSGGNTGELFF	TGCGCCAGCAGCTCCTTGTCCGGGGGAAACACCGGGGAGCTGTTTTTT
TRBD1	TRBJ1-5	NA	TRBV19	CASSIEQGVNRNQPQHF	TGTGCCAGTAGTATTGAACAGGGGGTAAATCGAAATCAGCCCCAGCATTTT
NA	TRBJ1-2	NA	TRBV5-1	CASSLGVNNYGYTF	TGCGCCAGCAGCTTAGGAGTAAATAACTATGGCTACACCTTC
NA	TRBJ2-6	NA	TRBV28	CASEAGANVLTF	TGTGCCAGCGAGGCTGGGGCCAACGTCCTGACTTTC
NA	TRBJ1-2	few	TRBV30	CAWSPSALARNYGYTF	TGTGCCTGGAGTCCCAGCGCGCTGGCCCGAAACTATGGCTACACCTTC
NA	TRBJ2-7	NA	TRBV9	CASSPLGGQAEQYF	TGTGCCAGCAGCCCTTTGGGGGGGCAGGCGGAGCAGTACTTC
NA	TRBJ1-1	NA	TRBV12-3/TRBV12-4	CASSPTGYTEAFF	TGTGCCAGCAGTCCGACAGGTTACACTGAAGCTTTCTTT
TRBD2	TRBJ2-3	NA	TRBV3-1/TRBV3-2	CASSQDPSGGEDTQYF	TGTGCCAGCAGCCAAGACCCTAGCGGGGGGGAAGATACGCAGTATTTT
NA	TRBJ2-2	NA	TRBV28	CASGQGYTGELFF	TGTGCCAGCGGGCAGGGTTACACCGGGGAGCTGTTTTTT
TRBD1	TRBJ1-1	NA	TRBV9	CASSASDRMNTEAFF	TGTGCCAGCAGCGCCTCGGACAGGATGAACACTGAAGCTTTCTTT
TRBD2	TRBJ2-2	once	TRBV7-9	CASSPGLAGADTGELFF	TGTGCCAGCAGCCCGGGACTAGCGGGGGCAGACACCGGGGAGCTGTTTTTT
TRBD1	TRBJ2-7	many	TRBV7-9	CASSMRQGATYEQYF	TGTGCCAGCAGCATGCGACAGGGGGCCACCTACGAGCAGTACTTC
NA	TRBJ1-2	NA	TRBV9	CASSVGGGEIYGYTF	TGTGCCAGCAGCGTAGGGGGAGGGGAGATCTATGGCTACACCTTC
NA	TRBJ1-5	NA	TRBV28	CAIRSGGNQPQHF	TGTGCCATACGCTCCGGGGGCAATCAGCCCCAGCATTTT
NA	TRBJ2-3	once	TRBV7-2	CASSSLWTNTDTQYF	TGTGCCAGCAGCTCCCTCTGGACAAACACAGATACGCAGTATTTT
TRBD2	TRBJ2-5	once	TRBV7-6	CASSPTFPASGSQETQYF	TGTGCCAGCAGCCCGACCTTTCCCGCTAGCGGCTCCCAAGAGACCCAGTACTTC
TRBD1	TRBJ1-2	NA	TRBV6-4	CASSEGQGSYGYTF	TGTGCCAGCAGTGAGGGACAGGGGAGCTATGGCTACACCTTC
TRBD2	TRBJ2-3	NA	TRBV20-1	CSASPRLAGDTDTQYF	TGCAGTGCTAGTCCTCGACTAGCGGGGGACACAGATACGCAGTATTTT
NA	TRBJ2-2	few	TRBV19	CASWSRANTGELFF	TGTGCCAGTTGGAGCAGGGCAAACACCGGGGAGCTGTTTTTT
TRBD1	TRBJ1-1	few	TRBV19	CASSTTGDTEAFF	TGTGCCAGTAGTACTACAGGGGACACTGAAGCTTTCTTT
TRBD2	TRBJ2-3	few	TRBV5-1	CASSLASTSGGTTDTQYF	TGCGCCAGCAGCTTGGCCTCTACTAGCGGGGGGACCACAGATACGCAGTATTTT
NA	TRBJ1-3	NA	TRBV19	CASSPTEAGDTIYF	TGTGCCAGTAGTCCAACGGAAGCCGGGGACACCATATATTTT
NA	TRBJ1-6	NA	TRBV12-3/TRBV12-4	CASSLGAVSPLHF	TGTGCCAGCAGTTTGGGGGCGGTCTCACCCCTCCACTTT
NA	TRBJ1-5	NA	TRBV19	CASRTQYQPQHF	TGTGCCAGTCGGACTCAATATCAGCCCCAGCATTTT
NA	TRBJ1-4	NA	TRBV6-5	CASEQGGKLFF	TGTGCCAGTGAACAAGGGGGAAAACTGTTTTTT
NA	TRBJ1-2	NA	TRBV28	CASRGLARGYTF	TGTGCCAGCAGGGGACTGGCCAGGGGCTACACCTTC
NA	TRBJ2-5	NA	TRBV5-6	CASSLGTHETQYF	TGTGCCAGCAGCTTGGGGACTCATGAGACCCAGTACTTC
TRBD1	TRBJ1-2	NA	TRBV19	CASSTEGSRGSGYTF	TGTGCCAGTAGCACAGAAGGGAGCAGGGGGTCTGGCTACACCTTC
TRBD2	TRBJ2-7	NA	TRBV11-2	CASSSRTSGEILLHEQYF	TGTGCCAGCAGTTCCCGGACTAGCGGGGAGATCCTTCTCCACGAGCAGTACTTC
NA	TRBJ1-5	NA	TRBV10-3	CAISGDTDNQPQHF	TGTGCCATCAGTGGGGACACCGACAATCAGCCCCAGCATTTT
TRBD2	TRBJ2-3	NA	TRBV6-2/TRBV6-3	CASSRVGRGGTDTQYF	TGTGCCAGCAGCCGCGTAGGGCGGGGGGGCACAGATACGCAGTATTTT
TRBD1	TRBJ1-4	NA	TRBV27	CASSYRGEKLFF	TGTGCCAGCAGCTACAGGGGTGAAAAACTGTTTTTT
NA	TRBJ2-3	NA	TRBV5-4	CASSPRHKEDTQYF	TGTGCCAGCAGCCCTCGGCACAAGGAGGATACGCAGTATTTT
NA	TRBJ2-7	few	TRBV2	CASRDSYEQYF	TGTGCCAGCAGGGACTCATACGAGCAGTACTTC
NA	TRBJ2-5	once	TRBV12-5	CASGPGGSGDETQYF	TGTGCTAGTGGCCCCGGCGGGTCAGGGGATGAGACCCAGTACTTC
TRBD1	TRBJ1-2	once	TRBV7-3	CASSSTGDGGYTF	TGTGCCAGCAGCTCGACAGGGGACGGTGGCTACACCTTC
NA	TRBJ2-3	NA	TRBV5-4	CASSAGLPDTQYF	TGTGCCAGCAGCGCGGGACTCCCGGATACGCAGTATTTT
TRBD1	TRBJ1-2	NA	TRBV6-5	CASSDRARRYGYTF	TGTGCCAGCAGCGACAGGGCCAGGCGGTATGGCTACACCTTC
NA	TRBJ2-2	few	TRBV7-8	CASSLVRGRGVTGELFF	TGTGCCAGCAGCTTAGTACGAGGCAGGGGAGTCACCGGGGAGCTGTTTTTT
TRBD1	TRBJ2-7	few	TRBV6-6	CASSPRSGTGVLYEQYF	TGTGCCAGCAGTCCCCGATCCGGGACAGGGGTCCTCTACGAGCAGTACTTC
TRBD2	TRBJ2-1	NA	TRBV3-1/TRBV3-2	CASSPLGLAGTYNEQFF	TGTGCCAGCAGCCCACTGGGACTAGCGGGGACCTACAATGAGCAGTTCTTC
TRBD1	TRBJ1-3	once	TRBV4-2	CASSQANRQGNVTIYF	TGTGCCAGCAGCCAGGCCAACCGACAGGGAAATGTCACCATATATTTT
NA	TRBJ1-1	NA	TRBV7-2	CASSLATGAEAFF	TGTGCCAGCAGCTTAGCAACGGGGGCTGAAGCTTTCTTT
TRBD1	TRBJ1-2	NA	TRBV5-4	CASSTYRGDNYGYTF	TGTGCCAGCAGCACTTACAGGGGTGATAACTATGGCTACACCTTC
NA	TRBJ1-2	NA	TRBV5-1	CASSLAPSGDGYTF	TGCGCCAGCAGCTTGGCCCCCTCAGGGGATGGCTACACCTTC